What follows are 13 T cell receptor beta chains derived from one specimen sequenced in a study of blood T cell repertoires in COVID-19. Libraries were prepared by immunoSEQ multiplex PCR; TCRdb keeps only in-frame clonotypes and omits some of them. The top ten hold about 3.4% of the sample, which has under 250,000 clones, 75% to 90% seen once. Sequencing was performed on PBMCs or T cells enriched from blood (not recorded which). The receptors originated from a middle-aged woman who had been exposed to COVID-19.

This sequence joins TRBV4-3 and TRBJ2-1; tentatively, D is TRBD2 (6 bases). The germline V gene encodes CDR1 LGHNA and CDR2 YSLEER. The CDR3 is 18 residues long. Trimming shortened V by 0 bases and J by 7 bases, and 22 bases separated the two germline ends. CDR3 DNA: TGCGCCAGCAGCCAAGATCTGCCCCGGGGACTTGGGACTAATGAGCAGTTCTTC. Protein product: CASSQDLPRGLGTNEQFF.

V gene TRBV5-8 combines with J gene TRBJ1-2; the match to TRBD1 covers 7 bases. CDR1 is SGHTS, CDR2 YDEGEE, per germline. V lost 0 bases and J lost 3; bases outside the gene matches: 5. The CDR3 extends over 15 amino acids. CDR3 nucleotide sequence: TGTGCCAGCAGCTTGGAGAGCAGGGGGTACTATGGCTACACCTTC. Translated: CASSLESRGYYGYTF.

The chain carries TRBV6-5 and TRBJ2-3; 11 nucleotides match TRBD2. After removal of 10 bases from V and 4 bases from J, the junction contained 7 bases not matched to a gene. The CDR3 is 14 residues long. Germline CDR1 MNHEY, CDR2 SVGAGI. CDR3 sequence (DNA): TGTGCCACCACTAGCGGGAGTTGGCCAGATACGCAGTATTTT. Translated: CATTSGSWPDTQYF.

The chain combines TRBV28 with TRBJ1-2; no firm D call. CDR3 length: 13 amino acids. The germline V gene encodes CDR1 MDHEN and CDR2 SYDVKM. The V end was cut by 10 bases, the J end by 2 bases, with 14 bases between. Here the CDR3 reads CATRSLKNYGYTF. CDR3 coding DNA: TGTGCCACCCGCTCGCTAAAGAACTATGGCTACACCTTC.

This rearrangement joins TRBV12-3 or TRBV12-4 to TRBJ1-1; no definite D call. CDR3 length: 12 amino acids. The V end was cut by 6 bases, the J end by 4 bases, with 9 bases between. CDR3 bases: TGTGCCAGCAGCCGAGTCTCCACTGAAGCTTTCTTT. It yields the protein CASSRVSTEAFF.

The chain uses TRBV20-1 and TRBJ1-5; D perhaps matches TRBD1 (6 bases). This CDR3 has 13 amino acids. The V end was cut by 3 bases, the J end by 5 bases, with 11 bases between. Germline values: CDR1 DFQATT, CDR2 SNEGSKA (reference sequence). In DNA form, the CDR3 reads TGCAGTGCTAGTTCAGGGGTAGATCAGCCCCAGCATTTT. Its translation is CSASSGVDQPQHF.

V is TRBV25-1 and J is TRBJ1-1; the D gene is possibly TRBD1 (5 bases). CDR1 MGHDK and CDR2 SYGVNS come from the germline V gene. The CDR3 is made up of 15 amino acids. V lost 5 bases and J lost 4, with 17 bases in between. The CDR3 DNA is TGTGCCAGCAGTTTCACAATAGGCCAGGGCACTGAAGCTTTCTTT. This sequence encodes CASSFTIGQGTEAFF.

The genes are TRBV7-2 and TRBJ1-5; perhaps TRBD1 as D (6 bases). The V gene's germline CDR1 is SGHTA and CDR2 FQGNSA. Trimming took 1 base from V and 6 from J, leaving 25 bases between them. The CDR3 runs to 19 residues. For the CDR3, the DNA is TGTGCCAGCAGCTTAGTGCCGCGGGGGGCTAACGGACTGAGTCAGCCCCAGCATTTT. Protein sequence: CASSLVPRGANGLSQPQHF.

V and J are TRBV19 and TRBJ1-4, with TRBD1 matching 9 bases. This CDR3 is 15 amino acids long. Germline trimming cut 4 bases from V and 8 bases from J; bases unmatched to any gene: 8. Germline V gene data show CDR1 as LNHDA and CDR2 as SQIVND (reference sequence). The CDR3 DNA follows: TGTGCCAGTAGTAGCCGGACAGGGGCATCGGAAAAACTGTTTTTT. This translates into CASSSRTGASEKLFF.

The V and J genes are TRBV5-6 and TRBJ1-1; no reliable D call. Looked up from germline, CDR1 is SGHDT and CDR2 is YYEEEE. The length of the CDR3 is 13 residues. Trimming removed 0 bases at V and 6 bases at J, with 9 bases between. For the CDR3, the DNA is TGTGCCAGCAGCTTGGCCCTACTTTCTGAAGCTTTCTTT. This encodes CASSLALLSEAFF.

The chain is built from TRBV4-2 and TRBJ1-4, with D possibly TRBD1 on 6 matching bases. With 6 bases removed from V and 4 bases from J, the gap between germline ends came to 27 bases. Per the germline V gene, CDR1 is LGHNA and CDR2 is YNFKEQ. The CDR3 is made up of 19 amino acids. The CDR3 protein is CASRSRGPYSGANNEKLFF. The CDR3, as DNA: TGTGCCAGCAGGAGCCGGGGTCCCTACTCAGGGGCCAATAATGAAAAACTGTTTTTT.

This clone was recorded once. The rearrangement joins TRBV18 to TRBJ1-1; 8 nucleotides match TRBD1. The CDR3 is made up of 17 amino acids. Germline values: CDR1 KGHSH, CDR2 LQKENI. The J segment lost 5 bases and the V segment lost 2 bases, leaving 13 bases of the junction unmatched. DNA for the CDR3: TGTGCCAGCTCACCAATCAACAGGGGGAGTTTGTCGACTGAAGCTTTCTTT. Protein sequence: CASSPINRGSLSTEAFF.

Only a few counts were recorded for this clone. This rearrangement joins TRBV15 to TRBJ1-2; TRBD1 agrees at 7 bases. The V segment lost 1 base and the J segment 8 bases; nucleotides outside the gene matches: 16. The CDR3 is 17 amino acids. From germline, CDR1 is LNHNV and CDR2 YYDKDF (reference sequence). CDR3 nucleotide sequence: TGTGCCACCAGCAGAGTGCGACAGGGTAAAGGTTCGGGCGGCTACACCTTC. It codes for CATSRVRQGKGSGGYTF.